These 5 T cell receptor delta chains were all obtained from the same sample, sequenced in a study of gamma-delta T cells after stem cell transplantation. TCRdb ran CATT on the RT-PCR reads. The sample lists 1,500 to 2,000 delta-chain clones, about 3.9% seen once, with 22% in the top ten. Sequenced: gamma-delta T cells. The receptor source for this set is a human donor. It is not recorded whose cells these are; they may come from a transplant donor.

This clone was seen a few times. The V and J genes are TRDV2 and TRDJ3, with TRDD3 identical over 8 bases. With 1 base clipped from V and 0 bases from J, the junction kept 7 bases outside the gene matches. There are 19 residues in the CDR3. The germline V gene has CDR1 GEAIGNYY and CDR2 EKD. The CDR3 DNA follows: TGTGCCTGTGACACGGTTGTACTGGGGGGCTCCTGGGACACCCGACAGATGTTTTTC. This codes for CACDTVVLGGSWDTRQMFF.

This clone ranks as large. Distinct nucleotide sequences in the sample also encode this CDR3. V is TRDV2 and J is TRDJ1; TRDD3 aligns across 11 bases. Germline V gene data show CDR1 as GEAIGNYY and CDR2 as EKD. J lost 2 bases, V lost 1 base, and 8 bases had no gene match. This CDR3 spans 17 amino acids. The CDR3 sequence: CACDTAEVGDTTDKLIF. In DNA form, the CDR3 reads TGTGCCTGTGACACTGCCGAGGTGGGGGATACGACCGATAAACTCATCTTT.

The chain links TRDV2 to TRDJ1, with 7 positions matching TRDD3. The CDR3 is 15 residues long. Germline V gene data show CDR1 as GEAIGNYY and CDR2 as EKD. The V gene end was trimmed by 1 base and the J gene end by 0 bases; junction bases not matched to a gene: 4. CDR3 amino acids: CACDTLGEDTDKLIF. Written as DNA, the CDR3 is TGTGCCTGTGACACTTTGGGGGAGGACACCGATAAACTCATCTTT.

This clone was found a few times. The V gene is TRDV2, the J gene TRDJ1; TRDD3 matches 11 bases. CDR1 and CDR2 from the germline V gene are GEAIGNYY and EKD. The CDR3 sequence is 15 residues long. The V gene end was trimmed by 3 bases and the J gene end by 4 bases; junction bases not matched to a gene: 6. CDR3 sequence: CACDVLGDRGDKLIF. The CDR3 coding sequence is TGTGCCTGTGACGTACTGGGGGATAGGGGCGATAAACTCATCTTT.

A word on this clone: Different DNA sequences within this sample yield the same CDR3. This chain uses TRDV2 with TRDJ1; 13 positions agree with TRDD3. The CDR3 has 21 residues. Germline CDR1 is GEAIGNYY and CDR2 is EKD. J lost 0 bases, V lost 2 bases, and 17 bases had no gene match. The CDR3 nucleotides are TGTGCCTGTGACATAGTTCCTTCCTACACTGGGGGATACGGGTACACCGATAAACTCATCTTT. It encodes CACDIVPSYTGGYGYTDKLIF.